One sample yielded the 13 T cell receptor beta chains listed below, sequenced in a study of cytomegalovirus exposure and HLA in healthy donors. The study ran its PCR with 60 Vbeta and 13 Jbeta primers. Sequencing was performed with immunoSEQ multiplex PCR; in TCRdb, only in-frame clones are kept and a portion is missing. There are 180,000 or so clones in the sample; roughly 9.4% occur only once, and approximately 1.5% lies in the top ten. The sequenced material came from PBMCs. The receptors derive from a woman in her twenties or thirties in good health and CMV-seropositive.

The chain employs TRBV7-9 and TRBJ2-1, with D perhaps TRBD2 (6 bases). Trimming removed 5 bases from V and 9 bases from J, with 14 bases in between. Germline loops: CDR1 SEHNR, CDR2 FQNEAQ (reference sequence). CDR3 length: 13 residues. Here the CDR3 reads CASSLHGGGEQFF. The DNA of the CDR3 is TGTGCCAGCAGCCTGCACGGGGGTGGTGAGCAGTTCTTC.

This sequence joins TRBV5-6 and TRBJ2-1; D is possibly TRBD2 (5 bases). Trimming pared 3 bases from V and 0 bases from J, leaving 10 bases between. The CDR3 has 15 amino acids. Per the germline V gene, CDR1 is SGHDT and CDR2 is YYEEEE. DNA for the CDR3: TGTGCCAGCAGCTCGGACTTTTCCTCCTACAATGAGCAGTTCTTC. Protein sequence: CASSSDFSSYNEQFF. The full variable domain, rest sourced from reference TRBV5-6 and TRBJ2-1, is DAGVTQSPTHLIKTRGQQVTLRCSPKSGHDTVSWYQQALGQGPQFIFQYYEEEERQRGNFPDRFSGHQFPNYSSELNVNALLLGDSALYLCASSSDFSSYNEQFFGPGTRLTVL.

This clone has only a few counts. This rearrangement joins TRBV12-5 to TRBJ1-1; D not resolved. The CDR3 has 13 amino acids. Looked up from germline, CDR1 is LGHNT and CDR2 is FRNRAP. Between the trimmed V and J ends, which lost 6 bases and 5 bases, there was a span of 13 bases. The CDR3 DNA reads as TGTGCTAGTGGCGATCCCCCTCGGACTGAAGCTTTCTTT. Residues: CASGDPPRTEAFF.

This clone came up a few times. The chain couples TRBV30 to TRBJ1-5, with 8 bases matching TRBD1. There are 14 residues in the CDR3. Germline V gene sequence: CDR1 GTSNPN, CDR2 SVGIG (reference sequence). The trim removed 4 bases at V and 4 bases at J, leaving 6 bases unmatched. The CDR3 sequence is CAWTGGRNNQPQHF. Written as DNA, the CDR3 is TGTGCCTGGACAGGGGGCAGAAATAATCAGCCCCAGCATTTT.

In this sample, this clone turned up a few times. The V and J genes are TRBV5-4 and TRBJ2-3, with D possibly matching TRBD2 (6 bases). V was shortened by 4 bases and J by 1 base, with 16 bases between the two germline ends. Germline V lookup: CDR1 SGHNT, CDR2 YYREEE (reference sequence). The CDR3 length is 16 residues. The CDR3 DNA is TGTGCCAGCAGCCCCGGTCTTGGAGGGGGCACAGATACGCAGTATTTT. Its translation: CASSPGLGGGTDTQYF.

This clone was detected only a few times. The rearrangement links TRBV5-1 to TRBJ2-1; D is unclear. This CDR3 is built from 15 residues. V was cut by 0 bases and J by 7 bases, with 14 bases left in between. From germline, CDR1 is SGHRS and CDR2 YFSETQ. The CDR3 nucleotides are TGCGCCAGCAGCTTGGACTATCCGGGTCCAAATGAGCAGTTCTTC. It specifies CASSLDYPGPNEQFF.

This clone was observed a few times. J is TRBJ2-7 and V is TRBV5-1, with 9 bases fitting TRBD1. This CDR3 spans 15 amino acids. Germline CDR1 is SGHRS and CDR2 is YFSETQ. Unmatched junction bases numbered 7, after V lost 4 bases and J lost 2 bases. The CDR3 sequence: CASSIHRGPTYEQYF. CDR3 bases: TGCGCCAGCAGCATCCACAGGGGGCCAACCTACGAGCAGTACTTC. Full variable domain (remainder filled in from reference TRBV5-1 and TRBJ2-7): KAGVTQTPRYLIKTRGQQVTLSCSPISGHRSVSWYQQTPGQGLQFLFEYFSETQRNKGNFPGRFSGRQFSNSRSEMNVSTLELGDSALYLCASSIHRGPTYEQYFGPGTRLTVT.

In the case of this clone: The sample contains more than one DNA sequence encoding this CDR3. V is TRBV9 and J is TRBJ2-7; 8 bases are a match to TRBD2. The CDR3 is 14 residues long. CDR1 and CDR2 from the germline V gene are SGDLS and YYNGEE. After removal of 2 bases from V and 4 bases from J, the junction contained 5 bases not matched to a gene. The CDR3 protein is CASSVGLGTYEQYF. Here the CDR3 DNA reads TGTGCCAGCAGCGTGGGACTAGGGACTTACGAGCAGTACTTC.

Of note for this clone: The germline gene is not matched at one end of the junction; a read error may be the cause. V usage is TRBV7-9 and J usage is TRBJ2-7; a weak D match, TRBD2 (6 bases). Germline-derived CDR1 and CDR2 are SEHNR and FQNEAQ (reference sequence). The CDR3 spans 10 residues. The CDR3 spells CASSPLPGSF. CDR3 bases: TGTGCCAGCAGCCCCCTCCCCGGGAGCTTC.

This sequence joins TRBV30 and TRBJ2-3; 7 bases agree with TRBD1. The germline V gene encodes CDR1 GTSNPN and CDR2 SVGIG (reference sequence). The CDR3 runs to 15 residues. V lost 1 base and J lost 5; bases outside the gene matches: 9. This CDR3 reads CAWSATQGFQDTQYF. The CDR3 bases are TGTGCCTGGAGTGCAACACAGGGGTTTCAAGATACGCAGTATTTT.

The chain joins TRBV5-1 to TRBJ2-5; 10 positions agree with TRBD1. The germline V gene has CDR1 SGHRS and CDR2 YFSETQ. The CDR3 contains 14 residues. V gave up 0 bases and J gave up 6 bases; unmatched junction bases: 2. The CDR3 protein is CASSLETGGKTQYF. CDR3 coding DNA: TGCGCCAGCAGCTTGGAGACAGGGGGCAAGACCCAGTACTTC.

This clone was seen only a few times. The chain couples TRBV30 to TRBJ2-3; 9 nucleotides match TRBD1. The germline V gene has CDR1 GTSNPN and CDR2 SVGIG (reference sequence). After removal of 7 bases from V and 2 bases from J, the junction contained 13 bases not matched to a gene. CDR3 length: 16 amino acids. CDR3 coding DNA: TGTGCCTCCCTTATTGGGACAGGGTTTCACACAGATACGCAGTATTTT. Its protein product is CASLIGTGFHTDTQYF. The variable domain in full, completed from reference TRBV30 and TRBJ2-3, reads SQTIHQWPATLVQPVGSPLSLECTVEGTSNPNLYWYRQAAGRGLQLLFYSVGIGQISSEVPQNLSASRPQDRQFILSSKKLLLSDSGFYLCASLIGTGFHTDTQYFGPGTRLTVL.

The CDR3 DNA is TGTGCCATCAGTATCGGGAGCTCTGGAAACACCATATATTTT. The encoded protein is CAISIGSSGNTIYF. The rearrangement joins TRBV10-3 to TRBJ1-3; D remains unclear. Germline lookup yields CDR1 ENHRY and CDR2 SYGVKD. V shed 5 bases and J shed 0 bases, with 8 bases lying between them. The CDR3 has 14 residues.